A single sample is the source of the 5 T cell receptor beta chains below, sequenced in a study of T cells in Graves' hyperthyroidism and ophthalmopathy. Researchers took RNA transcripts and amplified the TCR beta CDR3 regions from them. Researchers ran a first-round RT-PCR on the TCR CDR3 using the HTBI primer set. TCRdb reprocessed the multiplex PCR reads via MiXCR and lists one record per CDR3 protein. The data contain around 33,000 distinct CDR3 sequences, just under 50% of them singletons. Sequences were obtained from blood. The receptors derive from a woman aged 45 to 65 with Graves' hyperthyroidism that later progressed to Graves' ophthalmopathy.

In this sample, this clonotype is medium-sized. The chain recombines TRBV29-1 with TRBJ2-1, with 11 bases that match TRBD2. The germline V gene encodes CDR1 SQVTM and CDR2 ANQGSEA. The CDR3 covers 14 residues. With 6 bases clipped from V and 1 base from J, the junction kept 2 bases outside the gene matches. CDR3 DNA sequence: TGCAGCGTCTTAGCGGGAGGGTCCTACAATGAGCAGTTCTTC. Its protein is CSVLAGGSYNEQFF.

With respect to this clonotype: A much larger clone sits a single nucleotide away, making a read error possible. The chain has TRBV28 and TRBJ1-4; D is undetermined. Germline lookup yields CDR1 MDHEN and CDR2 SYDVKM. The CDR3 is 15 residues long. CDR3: CASTPWSATNEKLLF. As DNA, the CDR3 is TGTGCCAGCACCCCCTGGAGTGCAACTAATGAAAAACTGCTTTTT. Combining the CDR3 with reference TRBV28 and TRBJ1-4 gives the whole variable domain DVKVTQSSRYLVKRTGEKVFLECVQDMDHENMFWYRQDPGLGLRLIYFSYDVKMKEKGDIPEGYSVSREKKERFSLILESASTNQTSMYLCASTPWSATNEKLLFGSGTQLSVL.

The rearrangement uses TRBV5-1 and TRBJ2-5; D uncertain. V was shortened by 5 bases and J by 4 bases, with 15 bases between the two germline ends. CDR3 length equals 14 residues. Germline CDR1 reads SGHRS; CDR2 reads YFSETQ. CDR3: CASRWQSRPETQYF. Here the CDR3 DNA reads TGCGCCAGCAGATGGCAGAGTCGGCCAGAGACCCAGTACTTC.

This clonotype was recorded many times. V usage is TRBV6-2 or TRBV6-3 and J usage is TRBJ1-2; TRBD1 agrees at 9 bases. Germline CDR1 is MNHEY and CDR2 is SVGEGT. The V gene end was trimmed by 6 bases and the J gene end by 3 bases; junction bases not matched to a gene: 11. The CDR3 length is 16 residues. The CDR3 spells CASRHTWDRVDYGYTF. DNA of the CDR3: TGTGCCAGCAGACACACCTGGGACAGGGTTGACTATGGCTACACCTTC.

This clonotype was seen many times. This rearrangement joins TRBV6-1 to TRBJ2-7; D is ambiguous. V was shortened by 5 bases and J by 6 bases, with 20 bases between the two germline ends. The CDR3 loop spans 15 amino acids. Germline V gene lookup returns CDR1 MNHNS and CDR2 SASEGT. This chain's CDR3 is CASSPRVVVQGEQYF. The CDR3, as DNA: TGTGCCAGCAGTCCCCGGGTGGTCGTACAAGGCGAGCAGTACTTC.